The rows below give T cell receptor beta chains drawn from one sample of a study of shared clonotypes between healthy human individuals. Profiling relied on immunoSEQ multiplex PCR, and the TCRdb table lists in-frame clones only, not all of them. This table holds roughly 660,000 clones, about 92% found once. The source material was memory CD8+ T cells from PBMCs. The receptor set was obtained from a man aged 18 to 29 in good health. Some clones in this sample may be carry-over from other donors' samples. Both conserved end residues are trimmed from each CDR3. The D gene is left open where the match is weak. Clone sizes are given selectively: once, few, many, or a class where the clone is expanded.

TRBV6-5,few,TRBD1,ASSSTGGNGYT
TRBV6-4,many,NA,ASSDSHSGANVLT
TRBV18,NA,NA,ASSPVTASSYEQY
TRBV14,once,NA,ASSPQPPVAAYYEQY
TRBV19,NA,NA,ASSIFLGALSTDTQY
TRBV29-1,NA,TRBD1,SVGTGLAPQH
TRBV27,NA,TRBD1,ASSRGQGSTYYGYT
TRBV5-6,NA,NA,ASSLGDGHFYEQY
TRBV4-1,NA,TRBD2,ASSPGVAGLAVYEQY
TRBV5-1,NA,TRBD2,ASSRGLAGVRWETQY
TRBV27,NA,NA,ASSFSRSLEQY
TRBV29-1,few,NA,SVLLRQDKEQETQY
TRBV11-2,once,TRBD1,ASSLGWGTEETQY
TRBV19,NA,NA,ASNSPVSGANVLT
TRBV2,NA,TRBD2,ASSVYAGLVYNEQF
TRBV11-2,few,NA,ASSPTGNRNEQF
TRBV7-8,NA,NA,ATNRSPQFSNQPQH
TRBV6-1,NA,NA,ASSEGANPKTQY
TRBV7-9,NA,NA,ASSRDPDAGELF
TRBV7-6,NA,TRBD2,ASSLEGLAGVPGELF
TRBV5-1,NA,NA,ASSFGVARTDTQY
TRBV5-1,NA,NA,ASSLLYTDTQY
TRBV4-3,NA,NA,ASSQAWYPYSYEQY
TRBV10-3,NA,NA,AISEFGQPNTEAF
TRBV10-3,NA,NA,AISDPGRGLNNEQF
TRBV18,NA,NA,ASSPPGTKYNEQF
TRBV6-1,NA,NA,ASSNRDNYGYT
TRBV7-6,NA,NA,ASSLGAKNTEAF
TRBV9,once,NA,ASSVAVSPPQIGNTIY
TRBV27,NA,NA,ASSTREMAGANVLT
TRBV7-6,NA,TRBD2,ASSQGGIGLAGGGKY
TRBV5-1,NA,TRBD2,ASSSLAAYEQY
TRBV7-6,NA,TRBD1,ASSLETGTGSLYEQY
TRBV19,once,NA,ASSRQAEYSNQPQH
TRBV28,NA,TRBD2,AITPGRIHNEQF
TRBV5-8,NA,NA,ASSRYSGFTDTQY
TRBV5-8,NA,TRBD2,ASSAGTSGRVFQETQY
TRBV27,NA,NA,ASSLVRGQVNEQF
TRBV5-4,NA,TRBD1,ASSNGQAYEQY
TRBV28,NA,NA,ASSLRGIQPQH
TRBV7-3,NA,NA,ASAIRGPEGVIETQY
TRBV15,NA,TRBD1,ATSIGQGAYNEQF
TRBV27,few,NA,ASSLLGHYNSPLH
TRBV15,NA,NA,ATSSLPTAYYGYT
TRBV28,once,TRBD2,ASSLLAGERREQY
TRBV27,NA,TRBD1,ASSTRQGGSYEQY
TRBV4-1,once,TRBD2,ASSPRGGSNYEQY
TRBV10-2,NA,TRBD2,ASSPQREGRQY
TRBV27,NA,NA,ASSYNRASYNEQF
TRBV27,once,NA,ASRTGRGGKLF
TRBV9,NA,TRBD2,ASSTRTSGANTGELF
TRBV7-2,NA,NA,ASSLLGVSYEQY
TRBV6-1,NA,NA,ATTPLQGRGETQY
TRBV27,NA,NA,ASSSEGALLGEQY
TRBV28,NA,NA,ASSPTLVSGELF
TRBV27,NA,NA,ASGSPDNSYEQY
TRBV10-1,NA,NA,ASSEKGAQPQH
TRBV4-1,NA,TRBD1,ASSQFPTGSPYEQY
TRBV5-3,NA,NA,ARSLSGGKECNQPQH